The 26 T cell receptor beta chains in this list originate from one sample, sequenced in a study of long-term antiretroviral therapy in people with HIV. Researchers report immunoSEQ v3.0 was run at survey level. The protocol was immunoSEQ multiplex PCR, while the TCRdb copy is restricted to in-frame clones and leaves out a portion. The sample has around 15,000 clones, roughly 95% seen once. The sample in question was unsorted PBMCs, obtained less than 13 years after starting antiretroviral therapy. These TCRs come from a man aged 25 to 45 with HIV.

The CDR3 nucleotides are TGCGCCAGCAGCTTGATGGGTCGGGAAGAGACCCAGTACTTC. As protein: CASSLMGREETQYF. V and J are TRBV5-1 and TRBJ2-5; unclear D gene. This CDR3 contains 14 residues. The V and J ends lost 1 base and 3 bases respectively, with 10 bases between them. The germline gives CDR1 SGHRS, CDR2 YFSETQ.

This chain connects TRBV2 to TRBJ2-5; no firm D call. CDR1 and CDR2 (germline): SNHLY, FYNNEI. With 3 bases removed from V and 5 bases from J, the gap between germline ends came to 10 bases. CDR3 length: 13 residues. CDR3 sequence reads: CASSDRSHETQYF. The CDR3 region has the DNA TGTGCCAGCAGTGACAGGAGTCATGAGACCCAGTACTTC.

Written as DNA, the CDR3 is TGTGCCAGCAGCTTAGATGCGGGGGGCAGCTACGAGCAGTACTTC. It codes for CASSLDAGGSYEQYF. The chain joins TRBV7-2 to TRBJ2-7, with TRBD2 matching over 8 bases. V shed 1 base and J 3 bases; nucleotides not matched to a gene: 5. In germline, CDR1 is SGHTA, CDR2 FQGNSA. The CDR3 extends over 15 amino acids. Full variable domain (rest looked up from reference TRBV7-2 and TRBJ2-7): GAGVSQSPSNKVTEKGKDVELRCDPISGHTALYWYRQSLGQGLEFLIYFQGNSAPDKSGLPSDRFSAERTGGSVSTLTIQRTQQEDSAVYLCASSLDAGGSYEQYFGPGTRLTVT.

V and J are TRBV6-5 and TRBJ1-1, with unresolved D. Germline CDR1 is MNHEY and CDR2 is SVGAGI. This CDR3 region has 13 residues. Trimming removed 5 bases from V and 5 bases from J, with 12 bases in between. CDR3 in DNA: TGTGCCAGCAGTCCCTCCGAAGGGACTGAAGCTTTCTTT. It encodes CASSPSEGTEAFF.

V and J are TRBV28 and TRBJ2-7, with 13 bases that match TRBD2. Germline values: CDR1 MDHEN, CDR2 SYDVKM. V lost 5 bases, J lost 0 bases, and 7 bases stayed unmatched. This CDR3 comprises 17 residues. CDR3 in amino acids: CASSPTSGGLLSYEQYF. The CDR3 nucleotides read TGTGCCAGCAGTCCGACTAGCGGGGGGCTTCTCTCCTACGAGCAGTACTTC.

The V and J genes are TRBV5-1 and TRBJ2-3, with 9 nucleotides matching TRBD1. The CDR3 is 14 amino acids. The germline V gene encodes CDR1 SGHRS and CDR2 YFSETQ. The V gene end was trimmed by 5 bases and the J gene end by 3 bases; junction bases not matched to a gene: 4. The CDR3 nucleotides read TGCGCCAGCAGGACCGGACAGGGGACAGATACGCAGTATTTT. The encoded protein is CASRTGQGTDTQYF.

V is TRBV27 and J is TRBJ2-1; TRBD2 aligns across 12 bases. J was trimmed by 4 bases and V by 2 bases; bases with no gene match: 3. The CDR3 is 16 residues long. The V gene's germline CDR1 is MNHEY and CDR2 SMNVEV (reference sequence). The DNA for the CDR3 is TGTGCCAGCAGTTTAAGACTAGCGGGGGCGTACAATGAGCAGTTCTTC. It translates to CASSLRLAGAYNEQFF.

CDR3 sequence (DNA): TGTGCCAGCAGTTTAAGCGGGGTTCGGGAGCAGTACTTC. Translating gives CASSLSGVREQYF. The chain recombines TRBV6-5 with TRBJ2-7, with TRBD2 identical over 7 bases. CDR3 length equals 13 residues. The J segment lost 7 bases and the V segment lost 4 bases, leaving 7 bases of the junction unmatched. The germline V gene has CDR1 MNHEY and CDR2 SVGAGI.

This CDR3 reads CASREDRGEANTEAFF. The CDR3 nucleotides read TGTGCCAGCAGAGAGGACAGGGGCGAAGCGAACACTGAAGCTTTCTTT. V is TRBV6-9 and J is TRBJ1-1; TRBD1 agrees at 9 bases. The trim removed 6 bases at V and 1 base at J, leaving 9 bases unmatched. The CDR3 sequence is 16 residues long. Germline lookup yields CDR1 MNHGY and CDR2 SVAAGI.

The chain recombines TRBV20-1 with TRBJ2-7; D is uncertain. CDR3 length: 11 residues. V lost 3 bases, J lost 5 bases, and 8 bases lay in between. Germline assignment: CDR1 DFQATT and CDR2 SNEGSKA (reference sequence). The CDR3: CSASLRHEQYF. The CDR3 coding sequence is TGCAGTGCTAGTCTAAGGCACGAGCAGTACTTC.

The rearrangement uses TRBV7-2 and TRBJ2-2; D not certain. CDR1 and CDR2 (germline): SGHTA, FQGNSA. V was trimmed by 2 bases and J by 6 bases, leaving 7 bases between them. The CDR3 length is 13 residues. CDR3 nucleotides: TGTGCCAGCAGCTTATTCCGTGCCGGGGAGCTGTTTTTT. Amino acids: CASSLFRAGELFF.

The chain is built from TRBV28 and TRBJ2-2, with TRBD2 as a possible D gene (7 bases). CDR1 and CDR2 from the germline V gene are MDHEN and SYDVKM. The CDR3 is 17 residues long. Trimming removed 3 bases from V and 5 bases from J, with 19 bases in between. This CDR3 reads CASSLGGGSLFTGELFF. DNA for the CDR3: TGTGCCAGCAGTTTGGGAGGGGGTTCGCTATTTACCGGGGAGCTGTTTTTT.

The chain combines TRBV6-5 with TRBJ1-2, with D unresolved. Looked up from germline, CDR1 is MNHEY and CDR2 is SVGAGI. The V end lost 6 bases, the J end lost 0 bases, and 8 bases lay between the germline ends. The CDR3 is 13 residues long. The CDR3 DNA follows: TGTGCCAGCAGCGAGACAACTAACTATGGCTACACCTTC. Protein: CASSETTNYGYTF.

This clone showed up just once. CDR3 DNA: TGTGCCAGCAATAACAGGGCCCCCACAGATACGCAGTATTTT. It yields the protein CASNNRAPTDTQYF. V is TRBV6-6 and J is TRBJ2-3, with D tentatively TRBD1 (6 bases). Germline lookup yields CDR1 MNHNY and CDR2 SVGAGI (reference sequence). This CDR3 contains 14 residues. V lost 7 bases and J lost 2, with 13 bases in between.

V usage is TRBV6-1 and J usage is TRBJ1-4; TRBD1 is a possible D gene (5 bases). The CDR3 length is 12 residues. Trimming stripped 6 bases from V and 6 bases from J, with 8 bases between. Germline loops: CDR1 MNHNS, CDR2 SASEGT. CDR3 residues: CASRRGDEKLFF. CDR3 bases: TGTGCCAGCAGGAGGGGTGATGAAAAACTGTTTTTT.

The J gene is TRBJ1-1, the V gene TRBV9, with D possibly being TRBD1 (6 bases). In germline, CDR1 is SGDLS, CDR2 YYNGEE. This CDR3 spans 14 amino acids. Trimming shortened V by 0 bases and J by 4 bases, and 10 bases separated the two germline ends. CDR3 region: CASSVVRGSTEAFF. The CDR3 DNA reads TGTGCCAGCAGCGTAGTCAGGGGAAGCACTGAAGCTTTCTTT.

This rearrangement joins TRBV11-2 to TRBJ1-6, with 10 bases fitting TRBD1. The CDR3 spans 15 residues. The V segment lost 6 bases and the J segment 5 bases; nucleotides outside the gene matches: 4. CDR1 SGHAT and CDR2 FQNNGV come from the germline V gene. CDR3 protein: CASSPGTGDNSPLHF. The CDR3 DNA sequence: TGTGCCAGCAGTCCCGGGACAGGGGATAATTCACCCCTCCACTTT.

This sequence joins TRBV6-5 and TRBJ2-5, with D maybe TRBD1 (6 bases). The CDR3 is made up of 16 amino acids. The V and J ends lost 0 bases and 5 bases respectively, with 16 bases between them. In germline, CDR1 is MNHEY, CDR2 SVGAGI. The CDR3 loop reads CASSYSIPGAAETQYF. CDR3 DNA: TGTGCCAGCAGTTACTCGATACCAGGGGCAGCGGAGACCCAGTACTTC.

V usage is TRBV5-1 and J usage is TRBJ2-5, with D possibly TRBD2 on 7 matching bases. The CDR3 is 14 amino acids. V was pared by 0 bases and J by 4 bases, with 10 bases between. CDR1 is SGHRS, CDR2 YFSETQ, per germline. The CDR3 DNA reads as TGCGCCAGCAGCTTGGAGGGGGGGGGAGAGACCCAGTACTTC. It translates to CASSLEGGGETQYF.

CDR3 sequence reads: CASSLARGLSGNEQFF. The CDR3 region has the DNA TGCGCCAGCAGCTTGGCAAGGGGTCTTTCGGGCAATGAGCAGTTCTTC. This sequence joins TRBV5-1 and TRBJ2-1; D is possibly TRBD1 (5 bases). The CDR3 totals 16 residues. V dropped 0 bases and J dropped 6 bases, with 16 bases sitting between them. The germline V gene encodes CDR1 SGHRS and CDR2 YFSETQ.

The chain has TRBV6-5 and TRBJ2-2; D not resolved. Germline V gene sequence: CDR1 MNHEY, CDR2 SVGAGI. The CDR3 totals 13 residues. V gave up 7 bases and J gave up 0 bases, with 6 bases separating them. This CDR3 is CASTAANTGELFF. The CDR3 nucleotides are TGTGCCAGCACCGCTGCGAACACCGGGGAGCTGTTTTTT.

CDR3 protein: CASSPSKGAWQYF. The CDR3 bases are TGCGCCAGCAGCCCCTCCAAAGGAGCCTGGCAGTACTTC. The J gene is TRBJ2-7, the V gene TRBV5-1; the D is unclear. Germline V gene data show CDR1 as SGHRS and CDR2 as YFSETQ. This CDR3 comprises 13 residues. V lost 4 bases and J lost 9, with 17 bases in between. The full variable domain, rest sourced from reference TRBV5-1 and TRBJ2-7, is KAGVTQTPRYLIKTRGQQVTLSCSPISGHRSVSWYQQTPGQGLQFLFEYFSETQRNKGNFPGRFSGRQFSNSRSEMNVSTLELGDSALYLCASSPSKGAWQYFGPGTRLTVT.

This sequence joins TRBV6-5 and TRBJ2-7; 11 nucleotides line up with TRBD1. V was pared by 2 bases and J by 6 bases, with 9 bases of the junction left unmatched. This CDR3 is built from 16 residues. CDR1 and CDR2 (germline): MNHEY, SVGAGI. CDR3 nucleotides: TGTGCCAGCAGTTACGAGCCCGGACAGGGGGCAGGCGAGCAGTACTTC. Its protein is CASSYEPGQGAGEQYF.

V and J are TRBV10-3 and TRBJ2-5; 11 bases map to TRBD2. The CDR3 contains 14 residues. V dropped 6 bases and J dropped 6; count of bases not matched to a gene: 6. Germline assignment: CDR1 ENHRY and CDR2 SYGVKD. The CDR3 bases are TGTGCCATCAGCCCTAGCGGGGGGCTACAGACCCAGTACTTC. Translated: CAISPSGGLQTQYF.

The chain is built from TRBV9 and TRBJ2-5; no definite D call. With 0 bases removed from V and 3 bases from J, the gap between germline ends came to 3 bases. The CDR3 runs to 12 residues. The germline gives CDR1 SGDLS, CDR2 YYNGEE. The CDR3 reads CASSVGEETQYF. CDR3 DNA sequence: TGTGCCAGCAGCGTAGGAGAAGAGACCCAGTACTTC.

The rearrangement links TRBV14 to TRBJ1-2, with unresolved D. Germline V lookup: CDR1 SGHDN, CDR2 FVKESK. The CDR3 extends over 15 amino acids. The V end was cut by 4 bases, the J end by 5 bases, with 17 bases between. CDR3 amino acids: CASSRVTLPDYGYTF. In DNA, the CDR3 is TGTGCCAGCAGCCGAGTGACGTTGCCAGATTATGGCTACACCTTC. Together with reference TRBV14 and TRBJ1-2, the CDR3 gives the full variable domain: EAGVTQFPSHSVIEKGQTVTLRCDPISGHDNLYWYRRVMGKEIKFLLHFVKESKQDESGMPNNRFLAERTGGTYSTLKVQPAELEDSGVYFCASSRVTLPDYGYTFGSGTRLTVV.